A selection of T cell receptor beta chains follows, all from one sample in a study of response to subunit inactivated influenza vaccine. One entry per CDR3 protein, called by TCRdb with MiXCR from the RT-PCR reads. The sample comprises under 200,000 distinct CDR3 sequences, about a tenth of which are singletons, and 9.5% to 15% rests with the top ten. The sample was non-naive T cells sorted from PBMCs, taken around seven weeks after vaccination. The receptors derive from a man aged 45 to 65 who received an inactivated influenza vaccine. The CDR3 runs from the conserved cysteine through the conserved F or W. D genes are given only for firm matches. Clone size is not always given. Where it is, it says once, few, many or a class for expanded clones.

TRBV6-5	TRBJ2-7	.	TRBD2	TGTGCCAGCAGTTACTCCCGGGGGGAGCGAAGGTACGAGCAGTACTTC	CASSYSRGERRYEQYF
TRBV7-2	TRBJ2-7	many	TRBD2	TGTGCCAGCAGCTTAGAGCCTAGCGGGGTCTACGAGCAGTACTTC	CASSLEPSGVYEQYF
TRBV27	TRBJ2-1	few	TRBD1	TGTGCCAGCAGTGAACAGGGGGCGAACAATGAGCAGTTCTTC	CASSEQGANNEQFF
TRBV6-2/TRBV6-3	TRBJ2-5	few	TRBD1	TGTGCCAGCAGTACAGGGACAGGGGGCAGGCAGACCCAGTACTTC	CASSTGTGGRQTQYF
TRBV10-3	TRBJ1-1	.	.	TGTGCCATCAGACCCGGGGGGGGGGCAGGGGCCACTGAAGCTTTCTTT	CAIRPGGGAGATEAFF
TRBV4-3	TRBJ2-7	.	TRBD2	TGCGCCAGCAGCCAAGGGGACCTTCGGCGGGGGATCTACGAGCAGTACTTC	CASSQGDLRRGIYEQYF
TRBV7-9	TRBJ2-4	many	TRBD2	TGTGCCAGCGGACTGACTAGCGGTATCAAAAACATTCAGTACTTC	CASGLTSGIKNIQYF
TRBV24-1	TRBJ2-3	few	.	TGTGCCACCAGTGATTTACGCGGGAGCACAGATACGCAGTATTTT	CATSDLRGSTDTQYF
TRBV20-1	TRBJ2-7	many	TRBD2	TGCAGTGCTCTCGGGACTAGCGGAACCTACGAGCAGTACTTC	CSALGTSGTYEQYF
TRBV20-1	TRBJ1-2	many	.	TGCAGTGCTAGAGGTGGAGGCCCCTATGGCTACACCTTC	CSARGGGPYGYTF
TRBV5-1	TRBJ2-5	many	TRBD2	TGCGCCAGCAGCGAAGCGCCGGGACTAGCGGAAGAGACCCAGTACTTC	CASSEAPGLAEETQYF
TRBV24-1	TRBJ2-1	few	.	TGTGCCACCAGTGATAATCAGGCAGACCGCTCCTACAATGAGCAGTTCTTC	CATSDNQADRSYNEQFF
TRBV12-3/TRBV12-4	TRBJ1-4	many	.	TGTGCCAGCAGTCTAGGACACCAAAATGAAAAACTGTTTTTT	CASSLGHQNEKLFF
TRBV5-1	TRBJ2-1	many	TRBD2	TGCGCCAGCAGCACTGGACTAGCGGGGGGGTTTTACAATGAGCAGTTCTTC	CASSTGLAGGFYNEQFF
TRBV4-2	TRBJ1-6	many	.	TGTGCCAGCAGCCAGAGAAGGACCATGGAATCACCCCTCCACTTT	CASSQRRTMESPLHF
TRBV3-1	TRBJ2-7	few	TRBD1	TGTGCCAGCAGCCAGGGACCGGGACAGGGGGCTTACGAGCAGTACTTC	CASSQGPGQGAYEQYF
TRBV30	TRBJ1-2	.	.	TGTGCCTGGAGTGTGAGGGACTTCGGGGGGTCCTATGGCTACACCTTC	CAWSVRDFGGSYGYTF
TRBV4-3	TRBJ1-4	.	.	TGCGCCAGCAGCCATATGGGCAGGGAAACTGAAAAACTGTTTTTT	CASSHMGRETEKLFF
TRBV6-5	TRBJ1-1	few	TRBD1	TGTGCCAGCAGTTACTCGAGCAGGGGGGGGACTGAAGCTTTCTTT	CASSYSSRGGTEAFF
TRBV28	TRBJ2-7	.	.	TGTGCCAGCAGTCCCTGTCCCCGTTGTGAGCAGTACTTC	CASSPCPRCEQYF
TRBV12-3/TRBV12-4	TRBJ2-3	few	TRBD1	TGTGCCAGCAAGCCGGGACAGGGTGGGGATACGCAGTATTTT	CASKPGQGGDTQYF
TRBV6-5	TRBJ2-5	few	.	TGTGCCACCGGGACACAAGAGACCCAGTACTTC	CATGTQETQYF
TRBV7-9	TRBJ1-1	.	.	TGTGCCAGCAGCCCGGCCTTAGGCAGCCCCCAGGAAGCTTTCTTT	CASSPALGSPQEAFF
TRBV2	TRBJ1-4	.	.	TGTGCCAGCAGCGATGGACAGAATGAAAAACTGTTTTTT	CASSDGQNEKLFF
TRBV28	TRBJ2-5	few	TRBD2	TGTGCCAGCATCAAAGCGGGGGGAGGGCAAGAGACCCAGTACTTC	CASIKAGGGQETQYF
TRBV20-1	TRBJ2-2	.	.	TGCAGTGCTAGAGATCGTTGGGGAGGCGGGGAGCTGTTTTTT	CSARDRWGGGELFF
TRBV5-4	TRBJ2-3	few	.	TGTGCCAGCAGTAACGAAGGGACTTCTAGCACAGATACGCAGTATTTT	CASSNEGTSSTDTQYF
TRBV27	TRBJ2-5	many	.	TGTGCCAGCAGTTTATTTCCGGGGGCAAGACAAGAGACCCAGTACTTC	CASSLFPGARQETQYF
TRBV20-1	TRBJ2-1	few	.	TGCAGTGCTAGAGCCCCCCCGGAGAATGAGCAGTTCTTC	CSARAPPENEQFF
TRBV7-8	TRBJ2-7	.	.	TGTGCCAGCAGCTTAGCGGCAGTACCCTCCTACGAGCAGTACTTC	CASSLAAVPSYEQYF
TRBV20-1	TRBJ1-3	few	.	TGCAGTGGGACTACAGGCCTTGGAAACACCATATATTTT	CSGTTGLGNTIYF
TRBV4-1	TRBJ1-2	many	.	TGCGCCAGCAGCCAAGAAGCCCAGAACTATGGCTACACCTTC	CASSQEAQNYGYTF
TRBV3-1	TRBJ1-6	few	.	TGTGCCAGCAGCCAAGAACAGTCTAATTCACCCCTCCACTTT	CASSQEQSNSPLHF
TRBV3-1	TRBJ2-1	few	.	TGTGCCAGCAGCCAATACTCGAGAGAGCAGTTCTTC	CASSQYSREQFF
TRBV2	TRBJ2-1	few	.	TGTGCCAGCAGTGAAGCGCGAGAGGTATGGAATGAGCAGTTCTTC	CASSEAREVWNEQFF
TRBV15	TRBJ2-7	.	.	TGTGCCACCAGCAGAGACAGCTACGAGCAGTACTTC	CATSRDSYEQYF
TRBV20-1	TRBJ2-3	.	.	TGCAGTGCTAGTGGGGTCGGAACGGACCATGGTACAGATACGCAGTATTTT	CSASGVGTDHGTDTQYF
TRBV4-1	TRBJ1-6	few	.	TGCGCCAGCAGCCAAGATAGAGCTTCACCCCTCCACTTT	CASSQDRASPLHF
TRBV4-1	TRBJ1-6	many	.	TGCGCCAGCAGCCAAGAGATAAACGAAGCACCCCTCCACTTT	CASSQEINEAPLHF
TRBV12-3/TRBV12-4	TRBJ2-2	many	TRBD2	TGTGCCAGCAAGGTAGCGGGGGCGAACACCGGGGAGCTGTTTTTT	CASKVAGANTGELFF
TRBV11-2	TRBJ2-1	few	TRBD2	TGTGCCAGCAGCGGACCCCACCTTTGGACTAGCGGGAGTACCTACAATGAGCAGTTCTTC	CASSGPHLWTSGSTYNEQFF
TRBV6-2/TRBV6-3	TRBJ2-3	few	.	TGTGCCAGCAGTTATGCGGAGACAGATACGCAGTATTTT	CASSYAETDTQYF
TRBV12-3/TRBV12-4	TRBJ2-2	few	TRBD1	TGTGCCAGCAGACTCGGACAGGGGTGGACCGGGGAGCTGTTTTTT	CASRLGQGWTGELFF
TRBV20-1	TRBJ2-3	.	TRBD2	TGCAGTGCTAGCCCTAGCGGGAGAAGTGGCACAGATACGCAGTATTTT	CSASPSGRSGTDTQYF
TRBV7-9	TRBJ1-4	many	TRBD1	TGTGCCAGCAGCCCGACCGGGACAGGGGTGGAAAAACTGTTTTTT	CASSPTGTGVEKLFF
TRBV5-1	TRBJ2-1	.	TRBD2	TGCGCCAGCACCTTGGATAGGACTAGAGTGTTCTTC	CASTLDRTRVFF
TRBV20-1	TRBJ2-7	many	TRBD2	TGCAGTGCTAGTCCACTAGCGGGATCCTACGAGCAGTACTTC	CSASPLAGSYEQYF
TRBV7-8	TRBJ1-5	.	.	TGTGCCAGCAGCTTAGCGCGCAATAGCAATCAGCCCCAGCATTTT	CASSLARNSNQPQHF
TRBV20-1	TRBJ2-1	few	.	TGCAGTGCTCCGGGCCAGCGGGCGTCCTACAATGAGCAGTTCTTC	CSAPGQRASYNEQFF
TRBV20-1	TRBJ2-2	many	.	TGCAGTGCTAGCACAGGGATTACCGGGGAGCTGTTTTTT	CSASTGITGELFF
TRBV7-2	TRBJ1-2	many	.	TGTGCCAGCAGCTTAGGGACAGACTATGGCTACACCTTC	CASSLGTDYGYTF
TRBV6-5	TRBJ1-1	.	.	TGTGCCAGCAGTTACGGACGGATGAACACTGAAGCTTTCTTT	CASSYGRMNTEAFF
TRBV24-1	TRBJ2-3	few	.	TGTGCCACCAGTGATTTACTACCAGATACGCAGTATTTT	CATSDLLPDTQYF
TRBV3-1	TRBJ1-6	many	.	TGTGCCAGCAGCCAAGATCTTCCGGGGTTTAATTCACCCCTCCACTTT	CASSQDLPGFNSPLHF
TRBV11-2	TRBJ2-3	many	TRBD2	TGTGCCAGCAGCGGGCTAGCGGGAGCATCCGATACGCAGTATTTT	CASSGLAGASDTQYF
TRBV12-3/TRBV12-4	TRBJ1-3	many	.	TGTGCCAGCAGTTTAGGTGTCACTAGCTCTGGAAACACCATATATTTT	CASSLGVTSSGNTIYF